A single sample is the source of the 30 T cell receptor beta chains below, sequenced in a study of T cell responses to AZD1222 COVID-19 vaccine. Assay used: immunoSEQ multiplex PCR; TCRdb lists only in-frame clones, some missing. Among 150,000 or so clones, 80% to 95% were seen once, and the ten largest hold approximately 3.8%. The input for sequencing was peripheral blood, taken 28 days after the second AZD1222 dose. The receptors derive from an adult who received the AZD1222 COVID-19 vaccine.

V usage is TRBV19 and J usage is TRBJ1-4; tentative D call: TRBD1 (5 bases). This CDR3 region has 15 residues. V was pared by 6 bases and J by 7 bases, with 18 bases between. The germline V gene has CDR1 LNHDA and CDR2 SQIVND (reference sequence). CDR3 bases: TGTGCCAGTAGGGCCGGGGGAGATCGTACTGAAAAACTGTTTTTT. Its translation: CASRAGGDRTEKLFF.

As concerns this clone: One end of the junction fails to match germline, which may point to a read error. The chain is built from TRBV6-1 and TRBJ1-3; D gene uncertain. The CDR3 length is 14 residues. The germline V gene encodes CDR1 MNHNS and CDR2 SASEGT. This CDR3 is CASNEPGQPGTIYF. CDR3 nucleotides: TGTGCCAGCAATGAACCCGGTCAACCTGGCACCATATATTTT.

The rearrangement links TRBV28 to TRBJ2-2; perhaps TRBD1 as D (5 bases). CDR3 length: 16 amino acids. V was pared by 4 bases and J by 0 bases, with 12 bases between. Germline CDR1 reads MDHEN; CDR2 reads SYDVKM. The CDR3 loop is CASSSLTVSNTGELFF. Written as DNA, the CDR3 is TGTGCCAGCAGTTCCTTGACAGTCTCGAACACCGGGGAGCTGTTTTTT.

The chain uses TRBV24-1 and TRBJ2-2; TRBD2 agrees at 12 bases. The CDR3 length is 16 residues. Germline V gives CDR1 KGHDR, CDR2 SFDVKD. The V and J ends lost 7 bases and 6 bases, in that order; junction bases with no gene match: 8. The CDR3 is CATRATSGGPAGELFF. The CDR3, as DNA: TGTGCCACCAGAGCGACTAGCGGGGGACCCGCCGGGGAGCTGTTTTTT.

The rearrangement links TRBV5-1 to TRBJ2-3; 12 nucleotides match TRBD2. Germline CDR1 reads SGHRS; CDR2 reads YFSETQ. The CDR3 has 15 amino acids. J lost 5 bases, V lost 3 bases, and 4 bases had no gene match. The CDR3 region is CASSSSGRAVDTQYF. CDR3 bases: TGCGCCAGCAGCTCTAGCGGGAGGGCCGTAGATACGCAGTATTTT.

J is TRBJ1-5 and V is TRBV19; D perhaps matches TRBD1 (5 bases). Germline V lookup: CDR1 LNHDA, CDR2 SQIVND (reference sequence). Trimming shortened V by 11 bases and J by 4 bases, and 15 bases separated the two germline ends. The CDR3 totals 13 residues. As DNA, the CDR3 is TGTGCCCCAGGGATCCAGGAGAATCAGCCCCAGCATTTT. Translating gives CAPGIQENQPQHF.

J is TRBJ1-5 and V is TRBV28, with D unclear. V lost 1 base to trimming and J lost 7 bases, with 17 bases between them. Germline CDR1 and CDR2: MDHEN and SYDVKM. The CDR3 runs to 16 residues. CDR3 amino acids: CASSLSGRTLLQPQHF. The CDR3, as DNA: TGTGCCAGCAGTTTATCGGGCAGAACCCTCTTGCAGCCCCAGCATTTT. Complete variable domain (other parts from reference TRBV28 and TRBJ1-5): DVKVTQSSRYLVKRTGEKVFLECVQDMDHENMFWYRQDPGLGLRLIYFSYDVKMKEKGDIPEGYSVSREKKERFSLILESASTNQTSMYLCASSLSGRTLLQPQHFGDGTRLSIL.

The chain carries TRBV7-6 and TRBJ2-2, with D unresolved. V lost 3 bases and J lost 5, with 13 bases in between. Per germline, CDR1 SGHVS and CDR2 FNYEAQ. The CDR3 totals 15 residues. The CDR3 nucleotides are TGTGCCAGCAGCTTCTGGACGGTAGGGACCGGGGAGCTGTTTTTT. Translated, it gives CASSFWTVGTGELFF.

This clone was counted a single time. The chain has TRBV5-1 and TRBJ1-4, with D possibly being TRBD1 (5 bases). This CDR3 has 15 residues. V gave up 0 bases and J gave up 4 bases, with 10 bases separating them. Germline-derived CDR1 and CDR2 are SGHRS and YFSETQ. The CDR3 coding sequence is TGCGCCAGCAGCTTGGGTACAGGCTTTAATGAAAAACTGTTTTTT. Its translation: CASSLGTGFNEKLFF.

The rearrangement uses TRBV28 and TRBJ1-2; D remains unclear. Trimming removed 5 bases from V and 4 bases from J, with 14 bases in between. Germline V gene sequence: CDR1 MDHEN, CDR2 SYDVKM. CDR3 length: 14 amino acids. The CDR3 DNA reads TGTGCCAGCAGTCCGCCCCTGGAGGGCTATGGCTACACCTTC. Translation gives CASSPPLEGYGYTF.

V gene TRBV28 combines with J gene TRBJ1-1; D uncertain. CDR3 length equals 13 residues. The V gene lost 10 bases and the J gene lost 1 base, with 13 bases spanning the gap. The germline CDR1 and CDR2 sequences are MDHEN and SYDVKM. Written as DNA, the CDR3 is TGTGCCATCGTCCGGACGGGGAACACTGAAGCTTTCTTT. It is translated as CAIVRTGNTEAFF.

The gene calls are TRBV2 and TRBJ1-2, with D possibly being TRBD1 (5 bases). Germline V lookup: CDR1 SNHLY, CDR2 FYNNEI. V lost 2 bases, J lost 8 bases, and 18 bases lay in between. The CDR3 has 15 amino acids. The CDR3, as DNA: TGTGCCAGCAGTGAACCCTCCAGGGAGCTTTGGGGCTACACCTTC. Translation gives CASSEPSRELWGYTF.

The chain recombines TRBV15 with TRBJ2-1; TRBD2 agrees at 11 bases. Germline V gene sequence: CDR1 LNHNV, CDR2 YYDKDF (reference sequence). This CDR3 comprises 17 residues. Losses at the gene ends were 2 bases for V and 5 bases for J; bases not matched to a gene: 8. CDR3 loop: CATSRRAGLAGNNEQFF. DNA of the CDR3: TGTGCCACCAGCAGACGCGCCGGACTAGCGGGCAACAATGAGCAGTTCTTC.

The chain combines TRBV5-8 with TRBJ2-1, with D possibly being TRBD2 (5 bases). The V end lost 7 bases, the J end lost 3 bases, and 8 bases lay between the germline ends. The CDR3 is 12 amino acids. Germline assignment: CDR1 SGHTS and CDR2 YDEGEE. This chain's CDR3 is CASERYYNEQFF. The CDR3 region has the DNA TGTGCCAGCGAGCGGTACTACAATGAGCAGTTCTTC.

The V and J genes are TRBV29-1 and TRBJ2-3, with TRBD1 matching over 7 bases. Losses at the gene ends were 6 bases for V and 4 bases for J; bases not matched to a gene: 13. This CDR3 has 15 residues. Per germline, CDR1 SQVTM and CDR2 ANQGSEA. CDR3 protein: CSVITQGIWADTQYF. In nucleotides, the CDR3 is TGCAGCGTGATCACACAGGGGATTTGGGCAGATACGCAGTATTTT.

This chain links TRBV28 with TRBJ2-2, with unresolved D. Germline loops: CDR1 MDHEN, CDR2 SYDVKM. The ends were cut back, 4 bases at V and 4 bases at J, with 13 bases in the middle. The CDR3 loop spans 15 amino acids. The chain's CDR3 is CASSSSARATGELFF. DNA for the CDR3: TGTGCCAGCAGTTCGTCAGCACGGGCCACCGGGGAGCTGTTTTTT.

The CDR3 reads CATFGKVNTEAFF. The CDR3, as DNA: TGTGCCACCTTCGGAAAGGTGAACACTGAAGCTTTCTTT. The chain employs TRBV12-3 or TRBV12-4 and TRBJ1-1; D is unresolved. V lost 10 bases to trimming and J lost 0 bases, with 12 bases between them. The CDR3 has 13 residues.

The CDR3 loop is CASSQLIGMEQFF. In DNA form, the CDR3 reads TGTGCCAGCAGCCAACTGATCGGGATGGAGCAGTTCTTC. The V call is TRBV7-8, the J call TRBJ2-1, with D maybe TRBD2 (5 bases). Germline V gene lookup returns CDR1 SGHVS and CDR2 FQNEAQ. The CDR3 is 13 amino acids. V dropped 5 bases and J dropped 10 bases, with 15 bases sitting between them.

CDR3 nucleotides: TGTGCCAGCAGCTTAGATCCGGGGGGTGGCTACACCTTC. It yields the protein CASSLDPGGGYTF. The chain has TRBV7-2 and TRBJ1-2; possible D gene TRBD1, 5 bases. This CDR3 is 13 amino acids long. Germline V lookup: CDR1 SGHTA, CDR2 FQGNSA. V lost 1 base and J 7 bases, leaving 10 bases between the germline ends.

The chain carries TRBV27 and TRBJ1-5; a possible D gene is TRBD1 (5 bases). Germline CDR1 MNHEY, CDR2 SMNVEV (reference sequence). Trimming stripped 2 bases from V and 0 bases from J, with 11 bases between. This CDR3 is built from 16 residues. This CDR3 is CASSLMGPLSNQPQHF. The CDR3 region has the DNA TGTGCCAGCAGTTTAATGGGACCCCTTAGCAATCAGCCCCAGCATTTT.

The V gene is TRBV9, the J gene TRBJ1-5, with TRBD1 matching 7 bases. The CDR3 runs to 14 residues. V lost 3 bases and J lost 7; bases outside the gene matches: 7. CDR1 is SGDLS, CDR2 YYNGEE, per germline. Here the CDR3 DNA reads TGTGCCAGCAGCGATGGACAGGCCCCCCAGCCCCAGCATTTT. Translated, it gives CASSDGQAPQPQHF.

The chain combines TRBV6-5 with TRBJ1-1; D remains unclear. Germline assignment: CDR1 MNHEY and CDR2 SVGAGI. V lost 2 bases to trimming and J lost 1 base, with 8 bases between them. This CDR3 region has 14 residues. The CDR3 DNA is TGTGCCAGCAGTTACCGCGGCAGGAACACTGAAGCTTTCTTT. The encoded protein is CASSYRGRNTEAFF.

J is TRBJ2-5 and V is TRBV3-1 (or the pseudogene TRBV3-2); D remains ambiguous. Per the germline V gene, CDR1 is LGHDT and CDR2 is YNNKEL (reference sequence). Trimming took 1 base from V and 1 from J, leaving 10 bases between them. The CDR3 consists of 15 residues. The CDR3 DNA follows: TGTGCCAGCAGCCAAGTCCCGCAGACCCAAGAGACCCAGTACTTC. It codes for CASSQVPQTQETQYF.

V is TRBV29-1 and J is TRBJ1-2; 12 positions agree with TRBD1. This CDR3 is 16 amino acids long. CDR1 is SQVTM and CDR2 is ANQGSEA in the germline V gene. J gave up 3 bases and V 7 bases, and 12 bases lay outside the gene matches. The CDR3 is CSADGDRGQLDYGYTF. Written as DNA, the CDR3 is TGCAGCGCGGACGGGGACAGGGGGCAGCTTGACTATGGCTACACCTTC. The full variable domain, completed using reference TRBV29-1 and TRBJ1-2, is SAVISQKPSRDICQRGTSLTIQCQVDSQVTMMFWYRQQPGQSLTLIATANQGSEATYESGFVIDKFPISRPNLTFSTLTVSNMSPEDSSIYLCSADGDRGQLDYGYTFGSGTRLTVV.

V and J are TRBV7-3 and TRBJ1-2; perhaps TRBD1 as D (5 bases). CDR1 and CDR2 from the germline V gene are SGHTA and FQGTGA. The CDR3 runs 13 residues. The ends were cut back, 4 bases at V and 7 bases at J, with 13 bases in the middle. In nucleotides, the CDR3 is TGTGCCAGCAGCTCCGGGGGACGGTCTGGCTACACCTTC. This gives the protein CASSSGGRSGYTF.

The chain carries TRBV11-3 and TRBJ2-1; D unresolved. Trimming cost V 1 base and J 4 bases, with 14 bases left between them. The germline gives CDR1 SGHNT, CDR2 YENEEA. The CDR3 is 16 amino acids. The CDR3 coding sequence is TGTGCCAGCAGCTTAGGGGCCCGATTGCAATACAATGAGCAGTTCTTC. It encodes CASSLGARLQYNEQFF.

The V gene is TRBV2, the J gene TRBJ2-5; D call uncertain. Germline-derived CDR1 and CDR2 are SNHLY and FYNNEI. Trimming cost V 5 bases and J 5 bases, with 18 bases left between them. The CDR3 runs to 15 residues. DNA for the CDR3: TGTGCCAGCAGTACGGGTCCCGATTTTTGGGAGACCCAGTACTTC. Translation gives CASSTGPDFWETQYF. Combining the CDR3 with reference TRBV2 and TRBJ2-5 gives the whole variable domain EPEVTQTPSHQVTQMGQEVILRCVPISNHLYFYWYRQILGQKVEFLVSFYNNEISEKSEIFDDQFSVERPDGSNFTLKIRSTKLEDSAMYFCASSTGPDFWETQYFGPGTRLLVL.

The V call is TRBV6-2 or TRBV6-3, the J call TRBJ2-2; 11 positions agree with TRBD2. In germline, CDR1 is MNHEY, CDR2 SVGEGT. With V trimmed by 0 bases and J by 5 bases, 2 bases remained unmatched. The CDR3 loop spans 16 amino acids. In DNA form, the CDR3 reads TGTGCCAGCAGTTACTCTAGCGGGAGGGGAACCGGGGAGCTGTTTTTT. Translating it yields CASSYSSGRGTGELFF.

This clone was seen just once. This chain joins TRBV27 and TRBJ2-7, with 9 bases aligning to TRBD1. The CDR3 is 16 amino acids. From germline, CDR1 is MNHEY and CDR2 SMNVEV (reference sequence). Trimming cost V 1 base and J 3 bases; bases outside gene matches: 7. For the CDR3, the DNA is TGTGCCAGCAGTTTATTAGGACAGGGGAAGGTCTACGAGCAGTACTTC. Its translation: CASSLLGQGKVYEQYF.

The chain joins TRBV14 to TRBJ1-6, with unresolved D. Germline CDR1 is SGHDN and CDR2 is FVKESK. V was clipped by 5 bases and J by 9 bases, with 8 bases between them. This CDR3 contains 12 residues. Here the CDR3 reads CASSLSSSPLHF. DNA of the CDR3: TGTGCCAGCAGCTTGTCGAGTTCACCCCTCCACTTT.